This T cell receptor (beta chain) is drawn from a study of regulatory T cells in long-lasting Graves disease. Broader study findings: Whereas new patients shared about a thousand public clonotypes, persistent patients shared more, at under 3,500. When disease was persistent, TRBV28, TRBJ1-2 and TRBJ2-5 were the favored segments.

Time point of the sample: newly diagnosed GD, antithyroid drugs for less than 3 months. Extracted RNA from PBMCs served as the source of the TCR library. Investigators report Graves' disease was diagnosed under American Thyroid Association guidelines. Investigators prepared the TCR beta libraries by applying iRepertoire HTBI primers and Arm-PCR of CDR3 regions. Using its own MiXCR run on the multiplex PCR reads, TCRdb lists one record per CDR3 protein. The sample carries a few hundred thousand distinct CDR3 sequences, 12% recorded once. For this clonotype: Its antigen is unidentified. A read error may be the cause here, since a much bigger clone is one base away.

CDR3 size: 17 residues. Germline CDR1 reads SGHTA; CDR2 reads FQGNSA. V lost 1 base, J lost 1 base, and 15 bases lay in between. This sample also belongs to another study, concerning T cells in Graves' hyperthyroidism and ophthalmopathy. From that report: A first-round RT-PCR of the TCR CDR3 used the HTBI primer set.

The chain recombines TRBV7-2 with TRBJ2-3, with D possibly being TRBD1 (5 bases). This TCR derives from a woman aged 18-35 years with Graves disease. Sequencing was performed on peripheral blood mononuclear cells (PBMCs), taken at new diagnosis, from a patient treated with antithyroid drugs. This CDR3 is CASSLGPGVRGTDTQYF. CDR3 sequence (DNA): TGTGCCAGCAGCTTAGGCCCCGGCGTCAGGGGCACAGATACGCAGTATTTT.